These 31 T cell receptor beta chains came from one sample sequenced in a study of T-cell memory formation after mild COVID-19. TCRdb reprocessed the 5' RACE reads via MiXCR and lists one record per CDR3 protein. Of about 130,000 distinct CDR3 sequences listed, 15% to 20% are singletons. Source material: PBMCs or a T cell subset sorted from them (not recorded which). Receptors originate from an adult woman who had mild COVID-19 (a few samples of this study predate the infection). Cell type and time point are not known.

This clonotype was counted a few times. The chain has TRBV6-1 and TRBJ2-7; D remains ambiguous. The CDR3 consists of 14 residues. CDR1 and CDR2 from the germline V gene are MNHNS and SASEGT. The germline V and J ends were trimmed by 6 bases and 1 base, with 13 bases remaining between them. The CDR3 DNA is TGTGCCAGCAGGCTTTCCACCTCTTCCTACGAGCAGTACTTC. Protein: CASRLSTSSYEQYF.

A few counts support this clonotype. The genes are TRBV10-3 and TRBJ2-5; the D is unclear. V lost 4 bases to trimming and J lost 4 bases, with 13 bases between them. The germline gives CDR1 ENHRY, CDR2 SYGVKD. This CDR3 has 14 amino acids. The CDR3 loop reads CAISVGPGRETQYF. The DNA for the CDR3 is TGTGCCATCAGTGTTGGACCAGGTAGAGAGACCCAGTACTTC.

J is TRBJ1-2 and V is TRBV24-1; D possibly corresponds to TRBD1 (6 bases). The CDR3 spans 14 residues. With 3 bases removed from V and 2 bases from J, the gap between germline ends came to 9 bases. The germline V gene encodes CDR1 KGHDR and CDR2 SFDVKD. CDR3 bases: TGTGCCACCAGTGATCCCGGACAGAACTATGGCTACACCTTC. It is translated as CATSDPGQNYGYTF.

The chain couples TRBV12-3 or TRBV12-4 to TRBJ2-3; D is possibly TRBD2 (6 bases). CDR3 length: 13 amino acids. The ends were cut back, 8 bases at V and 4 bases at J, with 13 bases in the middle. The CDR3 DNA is TGTGCCAGCTCGGAGGGTTCGGCAGATACGCAGTATTTT. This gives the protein CASSEGSADTQYF.

The CDR3 region has the DNA TGCGCCAGCAGCCCCAGGGGTGTCTATGGCTACACCTTC. This translates into CASSPRGVYGYTF. The gene calls are TRBV4-3 and TRBJ1-2, with TRBD1 as a possible D gene (6 bases). This CDR3 is 13 amino acids long. The germline V and J ends were trimmed by 4 bases and 4 bases, with 10 bases remaining between them. Germline V lookup: CDR1 LGHNA, CDR2 YSLEER.

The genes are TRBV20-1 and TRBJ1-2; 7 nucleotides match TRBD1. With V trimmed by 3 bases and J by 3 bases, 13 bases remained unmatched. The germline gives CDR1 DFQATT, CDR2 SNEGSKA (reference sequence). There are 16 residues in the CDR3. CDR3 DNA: TGCAGTGCTAGTGTCCAGGGGGGGCAAATTTACTATGGCTACACCTTC. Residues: CSASVQGGQIYYGYTF.

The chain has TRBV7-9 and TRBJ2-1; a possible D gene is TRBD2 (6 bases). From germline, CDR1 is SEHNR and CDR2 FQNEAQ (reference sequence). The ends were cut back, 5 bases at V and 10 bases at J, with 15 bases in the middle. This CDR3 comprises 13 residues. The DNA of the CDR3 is TGTGCCAGCAGCCCGGTGACTCGGGGGGAGCAGTTCTTC. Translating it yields CASSPVTRGEQFF.

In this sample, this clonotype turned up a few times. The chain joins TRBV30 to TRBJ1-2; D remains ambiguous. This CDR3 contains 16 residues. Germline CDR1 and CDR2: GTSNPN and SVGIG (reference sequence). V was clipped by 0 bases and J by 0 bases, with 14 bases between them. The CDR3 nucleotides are TGTGCCTGGAGTGTAAGAACATCTTCCGCTAACTATGGCTACACCTTC. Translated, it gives CAWSVRTSSANYGYTF. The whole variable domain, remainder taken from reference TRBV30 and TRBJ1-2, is SQTIHQWPATLVQPVGSPLSLECTVEGTSNPNLYWYRQAAGRGLQLLFYSVGIGQISSEVPQNLSASRPQDRQFILSSKKLLLSDSGFYLCAWSVRTSSANYGYTFGSGTRLTVV.

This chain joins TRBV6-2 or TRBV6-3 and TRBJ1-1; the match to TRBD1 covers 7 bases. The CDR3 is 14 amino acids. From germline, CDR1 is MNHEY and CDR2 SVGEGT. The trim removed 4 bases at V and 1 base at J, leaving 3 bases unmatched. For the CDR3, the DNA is TGTGCCAGCAGTTTGAGGGGGCCGAACACTGAAGCTTTCTTT. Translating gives CASSLRGPNTEAFF.

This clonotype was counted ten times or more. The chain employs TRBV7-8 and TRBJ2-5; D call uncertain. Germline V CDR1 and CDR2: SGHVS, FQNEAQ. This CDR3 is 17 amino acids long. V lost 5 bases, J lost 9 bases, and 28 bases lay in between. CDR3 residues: CASSPTWAEHHLGAQYF. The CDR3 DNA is TGTGCCAGCAGCCCAACATGGGCCGAACACCACCTTGGGGCCCAGTACTTC.

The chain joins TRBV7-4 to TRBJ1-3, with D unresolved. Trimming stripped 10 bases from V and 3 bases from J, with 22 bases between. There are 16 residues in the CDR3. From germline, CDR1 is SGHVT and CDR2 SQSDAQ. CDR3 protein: CATRTVRRFGGNTIYF. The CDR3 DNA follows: TGTGCCACTCGGACGGTCAGGCGCTTCGGTGGAAACACCATATATTTT.

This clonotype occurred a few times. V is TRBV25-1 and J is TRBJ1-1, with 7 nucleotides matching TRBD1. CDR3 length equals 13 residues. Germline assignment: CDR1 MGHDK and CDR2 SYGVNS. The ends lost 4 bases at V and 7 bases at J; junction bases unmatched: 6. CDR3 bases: TGTGCCAGCAGTGGCCTTGGGACAGATGAAGCTTTCTTT. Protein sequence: CASSGLGTDEAFF.

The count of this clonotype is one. In DNA, the CDR3 is TGTGCCAGCAGCTTTCCCGGGGTCGGGGAGCAGTACTTC. This sequence encodes CASSFPGVGEQYF. This chain uses TRBV7-9 with TRBJ2-7; D possibly corresponds to TRBD2 (5 bases). The CDR3 is made up of 13 amino acids. Germline assignment: CDR1 SEHNR and CDR2 FQNEAQ (reference sequence). Trimming shortened V by 3 bases and J by 7 bases, and 13 bases separated the two germline ends.

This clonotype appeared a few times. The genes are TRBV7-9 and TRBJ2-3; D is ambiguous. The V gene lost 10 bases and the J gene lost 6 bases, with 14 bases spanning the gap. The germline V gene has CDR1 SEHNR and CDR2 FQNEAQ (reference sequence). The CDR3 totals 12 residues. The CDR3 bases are TGTGCCAACCAGATAGCCCCTGATACGCAGTATTTT. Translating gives CANQIAPDTQYF.

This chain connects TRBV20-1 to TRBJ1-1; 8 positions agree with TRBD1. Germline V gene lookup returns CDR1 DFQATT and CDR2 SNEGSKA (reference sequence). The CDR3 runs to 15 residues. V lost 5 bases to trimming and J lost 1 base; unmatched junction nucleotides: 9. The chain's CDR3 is CSAHPRTGWNTEAFF. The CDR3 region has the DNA TGCAGTGCTCACCCCAGGACAGGGTGGAACACTGAAGCTTTCTTT.

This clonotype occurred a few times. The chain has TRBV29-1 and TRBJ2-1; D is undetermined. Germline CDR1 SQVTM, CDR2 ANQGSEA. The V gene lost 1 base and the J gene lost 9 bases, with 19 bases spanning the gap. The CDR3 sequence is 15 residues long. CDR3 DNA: TGCAGCGTTGAAGTAGAACGCCTGAGTTACGGTGAGCAGTTCTTC. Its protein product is CSVEVERLSYGEQFF.

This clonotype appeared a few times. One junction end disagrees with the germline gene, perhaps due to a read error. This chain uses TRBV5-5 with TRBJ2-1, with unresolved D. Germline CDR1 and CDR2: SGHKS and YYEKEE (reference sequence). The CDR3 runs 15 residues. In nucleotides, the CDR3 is TGTGCGAGCAGCTTGTTAACTGGTGATCCGGATGAGCAGTTCTTC. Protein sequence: CASSLLTGDPDEQFF. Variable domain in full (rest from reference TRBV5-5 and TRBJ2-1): DAGVTQSPTHLIKTRGQQVTLRCSPISGHKSVSWYQQVLGQGPQFIFQYYEKEERGRGNFPDRFSARQFPNYSSELNVNALLLGDSALYLCASSLLTGDPDEQFFGPGTRLTVL.

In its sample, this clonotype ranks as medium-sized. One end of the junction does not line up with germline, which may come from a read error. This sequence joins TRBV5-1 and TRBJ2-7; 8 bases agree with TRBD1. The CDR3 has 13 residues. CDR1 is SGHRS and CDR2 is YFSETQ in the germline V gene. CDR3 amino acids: CASSSGQGYEQYF. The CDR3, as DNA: TGTGCCAGCAGCTCCGGACAGGGCTACGAGCAGTACTTC.

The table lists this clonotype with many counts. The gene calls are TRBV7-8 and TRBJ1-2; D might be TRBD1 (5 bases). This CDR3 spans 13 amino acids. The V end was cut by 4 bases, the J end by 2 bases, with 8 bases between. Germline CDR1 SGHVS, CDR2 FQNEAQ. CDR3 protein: CASSSGPNYGYTF. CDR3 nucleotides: TGTGCCAGCAGCTCGGGACCGAACTATGGCTACACCTTC.

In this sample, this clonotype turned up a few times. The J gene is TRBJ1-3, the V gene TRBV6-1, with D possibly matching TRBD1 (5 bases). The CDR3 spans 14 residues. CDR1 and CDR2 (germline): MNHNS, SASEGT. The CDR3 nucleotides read TGTGTCACGGGACTCCGCAAAGGTGGAAACACCATATATTTT. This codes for CVTGLRKGGNTIYF.

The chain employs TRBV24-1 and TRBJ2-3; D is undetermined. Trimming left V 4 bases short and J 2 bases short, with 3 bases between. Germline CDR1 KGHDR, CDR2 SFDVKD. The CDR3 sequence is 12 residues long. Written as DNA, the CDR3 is TGTGCCACCAGTGAACTCACAGATACGCAGTATTTT. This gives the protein CATSELTDTQYF.

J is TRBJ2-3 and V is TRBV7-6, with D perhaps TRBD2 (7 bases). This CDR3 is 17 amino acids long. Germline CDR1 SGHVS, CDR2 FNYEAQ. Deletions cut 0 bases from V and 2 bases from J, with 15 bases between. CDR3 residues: CASSLAGRGLPTDTQYF. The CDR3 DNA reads TGTGCCAGCAGCTTAGCCGGCAGGGGACTACCCACAGATACGCAGTATTTT.

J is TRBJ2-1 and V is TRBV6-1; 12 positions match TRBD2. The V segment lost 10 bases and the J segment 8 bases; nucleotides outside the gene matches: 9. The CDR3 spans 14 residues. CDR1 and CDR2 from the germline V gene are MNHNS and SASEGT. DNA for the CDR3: TGTGCCACCCGGACTAGCGGGAACGTGTATGAGCAGTTCTTC. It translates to CATRTSGNVYEQFF.

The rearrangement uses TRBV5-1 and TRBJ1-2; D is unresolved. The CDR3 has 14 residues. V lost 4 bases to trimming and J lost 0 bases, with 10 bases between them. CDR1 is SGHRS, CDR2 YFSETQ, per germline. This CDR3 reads CASSMVASNYGYTF. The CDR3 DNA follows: TGCGCCAGCAGCATGGTTGCATCTAACTATGGCTACACCTTC.

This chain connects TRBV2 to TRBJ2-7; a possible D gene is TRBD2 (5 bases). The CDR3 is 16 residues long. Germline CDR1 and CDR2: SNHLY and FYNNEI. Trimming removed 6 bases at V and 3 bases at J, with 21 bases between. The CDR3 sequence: CASSVLGSLTLYEQYF. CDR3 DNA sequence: TGTGCCAGCAGCGTACTAGGGTCTTTAACCCTCTACGAGCAGTACTTC.

CDR3 region: CASSPLSGTTYEQYF. Written as DNA, the CDR3 is TGTGCCAGCAGCCCCCTTTCCGGGACCACCTACGAGCAGTACTTC. J is TRBJ2-7 and V is TRBV9; D is tentatively TRBD1 or TRBD2 (5 bases each). CDR1 is SGDLS, CDR2 YYNGEE, per germline. Trimming took off 4 bases at V and 2 bases at J, with 16 bases between the two ends. There are 15 residues in the CDR3.

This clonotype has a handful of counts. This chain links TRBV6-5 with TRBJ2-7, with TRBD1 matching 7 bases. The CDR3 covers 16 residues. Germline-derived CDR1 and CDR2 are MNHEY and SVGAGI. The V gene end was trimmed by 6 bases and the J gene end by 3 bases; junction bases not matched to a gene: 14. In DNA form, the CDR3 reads TGTGCCAGCAGCCCCTCCTCTGGGACAGAACTCTACGAGCAGTACTTC. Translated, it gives CASSPSSGTELYEQYF.

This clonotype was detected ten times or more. The CDR3 nucleotides are TGCGCCAGCAGCTTGACGGTGAACACTGAAGCTTTCTTT. It codes for CASSLTVNTEAFF. The J gene is TRBJ1-1, the V gene TRBV5-1; D unclear. The CDR3 extends over 13 amino acids. Germline CDR1 SGHRS, CDR2 YFSETQ. Trimming removed 1 base at V and 0 bases at J, with 4 bases between.

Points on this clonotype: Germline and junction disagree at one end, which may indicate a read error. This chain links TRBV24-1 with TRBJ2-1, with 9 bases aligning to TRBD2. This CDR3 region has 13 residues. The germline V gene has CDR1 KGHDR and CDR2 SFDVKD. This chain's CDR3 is CATGGRAGDEHFF. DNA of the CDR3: TGTGCCACCGGCGGGAGGGCCGGCGATGAGCATTTCTTC.

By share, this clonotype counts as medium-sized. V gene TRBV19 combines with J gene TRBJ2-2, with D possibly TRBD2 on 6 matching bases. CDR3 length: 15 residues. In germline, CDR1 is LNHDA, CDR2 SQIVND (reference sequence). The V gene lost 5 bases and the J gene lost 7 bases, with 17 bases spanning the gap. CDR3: CASSPGTFLLGELFF. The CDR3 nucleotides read TGTGCCAGTAGTCCCGGGACTTTCTTACTCGGGGAGCTGTTTTTT. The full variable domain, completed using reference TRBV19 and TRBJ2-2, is DGGITQSPKYLFRKEGQNVTLSCEQNLNHDAMYWYRQDPGQGLRLIYYSQIVNDFQKGDIAEGYSVSREKKESFPLTVTSAQKNPTAFYLCASSPGTFLLGELFFGEGSRLTVL.

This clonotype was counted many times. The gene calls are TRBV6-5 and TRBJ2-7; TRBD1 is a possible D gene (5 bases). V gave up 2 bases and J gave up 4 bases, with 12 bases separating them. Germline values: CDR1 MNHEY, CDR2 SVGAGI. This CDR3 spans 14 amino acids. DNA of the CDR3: TGTGCCAGCAGTTACCAGGACAAGGGGTACGAGCAGTACTTC. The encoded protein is CASSYQDKGYEQYF.